This T cell receptor beta chain appears in the sequencing data of a study of vaccination and CD4 T cells after COVID-19. Findings of the study overall: Convalescent patients had a median about 90% of reactive clones appearing only post-vaccination.

This clonotype was found a few times. Its antigen is currently unknown. As to treatment: roughly 11-day PBMC culture with coronavirus spike peptide pools or control peptides (ViraFEST assay). ViraFEST grew antigen-specific T cells using peptide pools, then sequenced TCRs. Researchers reported culturing about 2 million PBMCs per well with around 10 IU/ml IL-2 and roughly 9.8 ug/ml peptide pools. The Oncomine TCR Beta short-read assay was applied to DNA of cultured CD4+ T cells. TCRdb redid the calling of the PCR reads with MiXCR, one entry per CDR3 protein. The sample lists around 10,000 distinct CDR3 sequences, 64% occurring once. Germline CDR1 is DFQATT and CDR2 is SNEGSKA (reference sequence). The length of the CDR3 is 15 residues. V was pared by 0 bases and J by 5 bases, with 9 bases of the junction left unmatched.

The sequencing sample was made of CD4+ T cells from blood, cultured in vitro. The TCR was taken from a human donor who had recovered from COVID-19. This rearrangement joins TRBV20-1 to TRBJ2-7, with 8 bases that match TRBD1. The CDR3 nucleotides are TGCAGTGCTAGAGAGATGACAGGGGTGTGGGACGAGCAGTACTTC. Encoded protein: CSAREMTGVWDEQYF.